Here is one T cell receptor beta chain with its context. No cognate antigen has been identified for it. Base qualities are missing; no much larger clone stands one base away. This entry is derived from a study of T cell repertoires in cytomegalovirus infection (dated by TCRdb to about 2019). About the study as a whole: Recently identified HLA-C-restricted CMV epitopes, whose presentation resists viral immunomodulation, were targeted by peptide stimulations together with well-studied HLA-B-restricted epitopes. Donor HLA type was relevant to the analysis, because carriage of CMV infection together with the matching HLA type was indicated by public TCR beta signatures. Overall study results and their limits: The ex vivo response was dominated by HLA-C-restricted CMV-specific TCR beta clonotypes, and the single most frequent clonotype in two of eight donors was supplied by these HLA-C-restricted clonotypes. In both this cohort and an independent cohort of several hundred donors, the cumulative frequency of public TCR beta family members distinguished carriers of CMV infection plus the relevant HLA type.

In light of the paper, this sample's treatment or condition label describes: in vitro stimulation with specific CMV peptide epitopes to enrich CMV-specific T cells. Instrument used: Illumina HiSeq 1500. Using fastp at Q25 and MiXCR, TCRdb reprocessed the public reads and kept productive beta chains. Every CDR3 protein is listed once, alongside the most common genes and DNA of its rows. This sample is represented by roughly 800,000 distinct CDR3 sequences; just under 30% of them were singletons. About 12% of the sample goes to the ten largest clones. Clipping removes 5 bases from V and 4 bases from J, with 9 as the unmatched junction base count. From its cysteine to its phenylalanine, the CDR3 spans 16 amino acids. The read is trimmed to its CDR3 DNA, 48 bases read in frame from base 1. The germline V gene supplies CDR1 SGHTA and CDR2 FQGNSA.

The chain was built from TRBV7-2 and TRBJ2-1, with 9 bases in between that match TRBD2. The source material was cultured CD8+ T cells from PBMCs, sampled from culture after CMV antigen stimulation. The TCR originated in a human donor in good health (CMV status not recorded). Some clones in this sample may be carry-over from other donors' samples. The CDR3 in this case is CASSPFSGGLYNEQFF. At the DNA level, the sequence is TGTGCCAGCAGCCCCTTTAGCGGGGGCCTATACAATGAGCAGTTCTTC. Full variable domain (CDR3 extended with the reference TRBV7-2 and TRBJ2-1 proteins): GAGVSQSPSNKVTEKGKDVELRCDPISGHTALYWYRQSLGQGLEFLIYFQGNSAPDKSGLPSDRFSAERTGGSVSTLTIQRTQQEDSAVYLCASSPFSGGLYNEQFFGPGTRLTVL.